A selection of T cell receptor beta chains follows, all from one sample in a study of response to subunit inactivated influenza vaccine. TCRdb recomputed calls from the RT-PCR reads with MiXCR, one row per CDR3 protein. The data show roughly 670,000 distinct CDR3 sequences, 11% to 15% seen once. This specimen consisted of PBMCs from blood, obtained around 14 days before vaccination. These TCRs come from a man aged 50 to 59 who received an inactivated influenza vaccine. Both conserved end residues are part of each CDR3. A D gene is named only where the DNA matches it firmly. Not every row has a clone size; where given, it reads once, few, many or a size class.

TRBJ2-2 NA once 14 TRBV5-5 CASSLGEFGGELFF TGTGCCAGCAGCTTGGGGGAATTCGGCGGGGAGCTGTTTTTT
TRBJ2-7 TRBD1 NA 18 TRBV20-1 CSARVGLGQGEMAYEQYF TGCAGTGCTAGAGTGGGGTTAGGACAGGGGGAAATGGCCTACGAGCAGTACTTC
TRBJ1-3 NA few 15 TRBV28 CASSLEAGAGNTIYF TGTGCCAGCAGTTTAGAGGCAGGGGCTGGAAACACCATATATTTT
TRBJ1-4 NA many 15 TRBV20-1 CSARDLSATNEKLFF TGCAGTGCTAGAGATCTGTCTGCAACTAATGAAAAACTGTTTTTT
TRBJ1-2 NA NA 13 TRBV12-3/TRBV12-4 CASSFQDNYGYTF TGTGCCAGCAGTTTTCAAGATAACTATGGCTACACCTTC
TRBJ2-1 NA NA 15 TRBV30 CAWHKGARSYNEQFF TGTGCCTGGCACAAAGGGGCTCGCTCCTACAATGAGCAGTTCTTC
TRBJ2-1 TRBD1 many 14 TRBV25-1 CASSEGTGVLGQFF TGTGCCAGCAGTGAAGGGACAGGGGTGTTAGGGCAGTTCTTC
TRBJ2-1 NA few 13 TRBV6-4 CASSEQAWNEQFF TGTGCCAGCAGTGAGCAGGCTTGGAATGAGCAGTTCTTC
TRBJ2-3 TRBD2 few 16 TRBV11-2 CASSFAGLPPWDTQYF TGTGCCAGCAGCTTCGCGGGACTACCGCCTTGGGATACGCAGTATTTT
TRBJ2-3 TRBD2 many 14 TRBV20-1 CSANRRGGRDTQYF TGCAGCGCTAATAGGCGGGGGGGCAGGGATACGCAGTATTTT
TRBJ2-7 TRBD2 few 15 TRBV9 CASSGGGLASHEQYF TGTGCCAGCAGCGGGGGGGGACTAGCGTCCCACGAGCAGTACTTC
TRBJ2-5 TRBD1 many 14 TRBV29-1 CSSRRGNGQETQYF TGCAGCTCACGCAGGGGGAACGGCCAAGAGACCCAGTACTTC
TRBJ2-1 TRBD2 few 16 TRBV6-1 CASRRTSGIQAHEQFF TGTGCCAGCAGGCGGACTAGCGGGATCCAAGCCCATGAGCAGTTCTTC
TRBJ2-1 NA NA 14 TRBV7-9 CASSFGGRLVAQFF TGTGCCAGCAGCTTTGGCGGCAGATTAGTGGCGCAGTTCTTC
TRBJ2-5 NA NA 15 TRBV7-3 CASSPGGGRLETQYF TGTGCCAGCAGCCCAGGGGGCGGGAGGTTGGAGACCCAGTACTTC
TRBJ2-7 TRBD2 NA 14 TRBV19 CASSIGLAGVEQYF TGTGCCAGTAGCATCGGACTAGCGGGAGTCGAGCAGTACTTC
TRBJ2-7 NA NA 14 TRBV28 CASSTPPRTYEQYF TGTGCCAGCAGTACCCCCCCGAGGACCTACGAGCAGTACTTC
TRBJ2-2 NA NA 15 TRBV6-1 CASSDHLKGTGELFF TGTGCCAGCAGTGATCACCTTAAGGGGACCGGGGAGCTGTTTTTT
TRBJ2-7 NA few 15 TRBV7-2 CASSLQGLRTYEQYF TGTGCCAGCAGCTTACAGGGGTTGCGGACCTACGAGCAGTACTTC
TRBJ1-2 NA NA 15 TRBV12-3/TRBV12-4 CASKLQSGQFYGYTF TGTGCCAGCAAACTTCAAAGTGGGCAGTTCTATGGCTACACCTTC
TRBJ2-2 NA NA 14 TRBV4-2 CASSQDGQGGELFF TGTGCCAGCAGCCAAGACGGGCAGGGGGGGGAGCTGTTTTTT
TRBJ2-4 TRBD1 NA 14 TRBV5-6 CASSSLTGVSIQYF TGTGCCAGCAGCTCTTTGACAGGGGTTAGCATTCAGTACTTC
TRBJ1-5 NA NA 14 TRBV10-3 CAIREEGRNQPQHF TGTGCCATCCGAGAGGAGGGTAGGAATCAGCCCCAGCATTTT
TRBJ2-3 TRBD2 NA 19 TRBV18 CASSLIARKTSGSTDTQYF TGTGCCAGCTCACTGATCGCCCGAAAGACTAGCGGGAGTACAGATACGCAGTATTTT
TRBJ2-7 TRBD1 few 16 TRBV14 CASSQVFRDRDYEQYF TGTGCCAGCAGCCAAGTTTTCAGGGACAGGGACTACGAGCAGTACTTC
TRBJ2-7 NA NA 12 TRBV6-2/TRBV6-3 CASSYPTPEQYF TGTGCCAGCAGTTACCCCACCCCCGAGCAGTACTTC
TRBJ2-3 TRBD1 few 16 TRBV6-5 CASSRAPGQGTDTQYF TGTGCCAGCAGCCGCGCCCCGGGACAGGGCACAGATACGCAGTATTTT
TRBJ2-3 TRBD2 few 14 TRBV6-1 CASKLAGPADTQYF TGTGCCAGCAAGCTAGCGGGACCGGCTGATACGCAGTATTTT
TRBJ2-5 NA NA 14 TRBV28 CASSLSGHVETQYF TGTGCCAGCAGTTTATCCGGCCATGTAGAGACCCAGTACTTC
TRBJ1-5 NA few 16 TRBV7-6 CASSPLGGISNQPQHF TGTGCCAGCAGCCCTCTAGGAGGGATTAGCAATCAGCCCCAGCATTTT
TRBJ2-5 NA NA 14 TRBV5-1 CASSLEGTKETQYF TGCGCCAGCAGCTTGGAGGGGACAAAAGAGACCCAGTACTTC
TRBJ1-6 NA NA 13 TRBV6-1 CASSDQQNSPLHF TGTGCCAGCAGTGATCAACAGAATTCACCCCTCCACTTT